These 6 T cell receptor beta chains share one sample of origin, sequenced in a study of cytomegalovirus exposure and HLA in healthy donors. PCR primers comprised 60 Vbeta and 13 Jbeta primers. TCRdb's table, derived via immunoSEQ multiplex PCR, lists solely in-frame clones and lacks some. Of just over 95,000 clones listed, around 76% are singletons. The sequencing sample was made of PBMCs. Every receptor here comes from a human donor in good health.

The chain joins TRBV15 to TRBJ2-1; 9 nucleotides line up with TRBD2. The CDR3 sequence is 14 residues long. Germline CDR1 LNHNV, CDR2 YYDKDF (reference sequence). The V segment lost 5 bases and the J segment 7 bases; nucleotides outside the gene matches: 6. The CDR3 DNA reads TGTGCCACCAGCGTACTAGCGGGTTTGAATGAGCAGTTCTTC. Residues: CATSVLAGLNEQFF.

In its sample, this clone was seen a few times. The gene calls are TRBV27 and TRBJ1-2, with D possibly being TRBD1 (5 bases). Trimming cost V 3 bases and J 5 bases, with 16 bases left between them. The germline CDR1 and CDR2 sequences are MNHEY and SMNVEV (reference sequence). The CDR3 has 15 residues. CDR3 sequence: CASSFAHGGPYGYTF. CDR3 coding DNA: TGTGCCAGCAGTTTCGCGCACGGGGGACCATATGGCTACACCTTC.

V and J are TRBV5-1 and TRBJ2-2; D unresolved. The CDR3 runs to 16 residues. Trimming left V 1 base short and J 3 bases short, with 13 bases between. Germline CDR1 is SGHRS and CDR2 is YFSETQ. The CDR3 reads CASSLNPRPDTGELFF. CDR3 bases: TGCGCCAGCAGCTTGAACCCACGCCCGGACACCGGGGAGCTGTTTTTT.

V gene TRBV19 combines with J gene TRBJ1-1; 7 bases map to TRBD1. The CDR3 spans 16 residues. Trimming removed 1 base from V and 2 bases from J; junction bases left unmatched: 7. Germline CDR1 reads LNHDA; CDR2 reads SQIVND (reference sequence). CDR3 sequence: CASSIAPGGFNTEAFF. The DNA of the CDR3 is TGTGCCAGTAGTATAGCTCCAGGGGGATTTAACACTGAAGCTTTCTTT.

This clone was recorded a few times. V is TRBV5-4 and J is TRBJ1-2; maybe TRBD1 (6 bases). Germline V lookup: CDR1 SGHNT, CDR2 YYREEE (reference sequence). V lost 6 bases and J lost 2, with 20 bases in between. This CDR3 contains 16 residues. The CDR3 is CASKSERDNANYGYTF. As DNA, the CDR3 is TGTGCCAGCAAATCGGAGCGGGACAACGCCAACTATGGCTACACCTTC.

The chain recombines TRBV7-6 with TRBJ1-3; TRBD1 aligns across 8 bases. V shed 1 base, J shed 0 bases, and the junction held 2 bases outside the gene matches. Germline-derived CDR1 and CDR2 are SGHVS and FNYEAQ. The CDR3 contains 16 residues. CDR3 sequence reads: CASSLGTGRSGNTIYF. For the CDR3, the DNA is TGTGCCAGCAGCTTAGGGACAGGGCGCTCTGGAAACACCATATATTTT.